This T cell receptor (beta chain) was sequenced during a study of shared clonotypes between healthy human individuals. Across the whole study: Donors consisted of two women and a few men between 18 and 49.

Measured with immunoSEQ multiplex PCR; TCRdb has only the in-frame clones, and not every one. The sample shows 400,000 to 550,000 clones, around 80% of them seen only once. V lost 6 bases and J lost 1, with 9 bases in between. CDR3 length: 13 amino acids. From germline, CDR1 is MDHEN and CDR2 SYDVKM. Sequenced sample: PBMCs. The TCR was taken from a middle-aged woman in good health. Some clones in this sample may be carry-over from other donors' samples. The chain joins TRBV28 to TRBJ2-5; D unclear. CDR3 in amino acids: CASSRVPQETQYF. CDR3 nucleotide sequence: TGTGCCAGCAGCCGAGTGCCCCAAGAGACCCAGTACTTC.